A selection of T cell receptor beta chains follows, all from one sample in a study of T cells after posttransplantation cyclophosphamide. Sequencing used immunoSEQ multiplex PCR; TCRdb keeps in-frame clones, though not all of them. The sample comprises about 50,000 clones, roughly 94% of which are singletons, and approximately 2.8% rests with the top ten. Sequencing was performed on PBMCs. All receptors derive from a woman aged 25 to 39 in good health and a related stem cell transplant donor. CDR3s include the opening cysteine and the closing phenylalanine or tryptophan. D genes are given only for firm matches. The size field is filled for only some rows; it gives once, few, many or a size class.

clone_size d_call j_call v_call cdr3_nt cdr3_aa
. TRBD1 TRBJ1-2 TRBV28 TGTGCCAGCAGCCGGACAGGGGGCAGGGGGTATGGCTACACCTTC CASSRTGGRGYGYTF
. . TRBJ2-1 TRBV27 TGTGCCAGCAGTTTATCCAGGGCCCCCTACAATGAGCAGTTCTTC CASSLSRAPYNEQFF
. TRBD1 TRBJ1-2 TRBV28 TGTGCCAGCAACTACCCGACAGGGGTGGAGGGCTACACCTTC CASNYPTGVEGYTF
. TRBD1 TRBJ2-1 TRBV6-4 TGTGCCAGCAGTGCCAGGACAGGGGGCGCCTACAATGAGCAGTTCTTC CASSARTGGAYNEQFF
. TRBD1 TRBJ2-3 TRBV6-4 TGTGCCAGCAGTGACGGTGGGACAGGGGGGGATACGCAGTATTTT CASSDGGTGGDTQYF
. . TRBJ2-7 TRBV12-2 TGTGCAAGTCGCTTACCCGGACAGGGGACCTACGAGCAGTACTTC CASRLPGQGTYEQYF
. TRBD1 TRBJ2-2 TRBV7-2 TGTGCCAGCAGCTTAGGCTCAGGGGGCTTCACCGGGGAGCTGTTTTTT CASSLGSGGFTGELFF
. . TRBJ2-1 TRBV29-1 TGCAGCGTTGAACCGACAGCCAACAATGAGCAGTTCTTC CSVEPTANNEQFF
once . TRBJ1-2 TRBV6-1 TGTGCCAGCAGTGAAATCGGGGGGGACTATGGCTACACCTTC CASSEIGGDYGYTF
. TRBD2 TRBJ2-7 TRBV5-1 TGCGCCAGCAGCTTGGCGGGAGGCGAGCAGTACTTC CASSLAGGEQYF
. . TRBJ1-6 TRBV28 TGTGCCAGCAGGGGAGGCTCCATCCCAGGGTCCTATAATTCACCCCTCCACTTT CASRGGSIPGSYNSPLHF
. TRBD2 TRBJ2-1 TRBV5-4 TGTGCCAGCAGCTTGGCCAGCGGGGTGTCTTACAATGAGCAGTTCTTC CASSLASGVSYNEQFF
. TRBD1 TRBJ1-1 TRBV27 TGTGCCAGCAGTCCCTGGGACAGTTTGCGGTCGGACACTGAAGCTTTCTTT CASSPWDSLRSDTEAFF
. TRBD2 TRBJ2-2 TRBV4-3 TGCGCCAGCAGCCAAGACGGGCGGACTAGCGGGCACCACACCGGGGAGCTGTTTTTT CASSQDGRTSGHHTGELFF
. TRBD1 TRBJ1-5 TRBV2 TGTGCCAGCAGTGTAGGACAGGGCAATCAGCCCCAGCATTTT CASSVGQGNQPQHF
. . TRBJ1-2 TRBV15 TGTGCCACCAGCAGAGGGTCAAAGGGGAAATTATATGGCTACACCTTC CATSRGSKGKLYGYTF
once TRBD2 TRBJ2-1 TRBV12-5 TGTGCTAGTGGTTTGACTACAAAAACTAGCGGCGGGAACAATGAGCAGTTCTTC CASGLTTKTSGGNNEQFF
. . TRBJ1-2 TRBV4-1 TGCGCCAGCAGCCAAGGAGATGTCAGAGATGGAGGGTATGGCTACACCTTC CASSQGDVRDGGYGYTF
. TRBD1 TRBJ1-1 TRBV7-9 TGTGCCAGCAGAGGGGGACAGGGGAAACCGAACACTGAAGCTTTCTTT CASRGGQGKPNTEAFF
. . TRBJ2-3 TRBV10-1 TGCGCCAGCAGTGAGGGGACATTTTCAGATACGCAGTATTTT CASSEGTFSDTQYF
. . TRBJ1-4 TRBV5-1 TGCGCCAGCAGACAGGACAGCCCAGGGGAAAAACTGTTTTTT CASRQDSPGEKLFF
once . TRBJ2-1 TRBV4-2 TGTGCCAGCAGCCAAGAGAGACGGAGCTACAATGAGCAGTTCTTC CASSQERRSYNEQFF
. . TRBJ2-5 TRBV11-2 TGTGCCAGCAGCTTAGTCCCGGACAGAAAAGAGACCCAGTACTTC CASSLVPDRKETQYF
. TRBD1 TRBJ1-2 TRBV7-8 TGTGCCAGCAGCTTAGCCGGAAGTGACAGGGACTATGGCTACACCTTC CASSLAGSDRDYGYTF
. TRBD1 TRBJ1-2 TRBV29-1 TGCGTAGGGGGGTCAGGGGGCGGATTTGGCTACACCTTC CVGGSGGGFGYTF
. . TRBJ1-1 TRBV11-2 TGTGCCAGCAGCAGTACCCCGGTTGAAGCTTTCTTT CASSSTPVEAFF
once . TRBJ2-6 TRBV4-2 TGTGCCAGCAGCCATGGGAGGATCTTAGGTTCTGGGGCCAACGTCCTGACTTTC CASSHGRILGSGANVLTF
. TRBD1 TRBJ2-1 TRBV28 TGTGCCAGCAGTTCAACCCTACCACAGGGGGGTTCGTACAATGAGCAGTTCTTC CASSSTLPQGGSYNEQFF
. TRBD1 TRBJ1-1 TRBV10-3 TGTGCCATCAGTGAGGGACAGGGCAACACTGAAGCTTTCTTT CAISEGQGNTEAFF
. TRBD2 TRBJ2-3 TRBV6-4 TGTGCCAGCAGTGACGGGACTAGCGGGGGCACAGATACGCAGTATTTT CASSDGTSGGTDTQYF
. TRBD1 TRBJ1-3 TRBV5-1 TGCGCCAGCAGGGACAGGGGGGCCGGAAACACCATATATTTT CASRDRGAGNTIYF
. TRBD1 TRBJ1-2 TRBV9 TGTGCCAGCAGCACCCTCCCCGGGACAGGGGGTTTTGGCTACACCTTC CASSTLPGTGGFGYTF
. . TRBJ1-2 TRBV2 TGTGCCAGCAGTGACCTGGGGGCCTCTGGCTACACCTTC CASSDLGASGYTF
. TRBD1 TRBJ2-7 TRBV2 TGTGCCAGCAACCGGGACAGGGGGTTCGGCGAGCAGTACTTC CASNRDRGFGEQYF
. . TRBJ2-3 TRBV5-5 TGTGCCAGCAGCTTGCAGGGTCGGTTGGCAGATACGCAGTATTTT CASSLQGRLADTQYF
. TRBD2 TRBJ2-3 TRBV9 TGTGCCAGCAGCGTAGAGGGGACTAGCGGGGGGCTGGATACGCAGTATTTT CASSVEGTSGGLDTQYF
. TRBD2 TRBJ2-3 TRBV7-9 TGTGCCAGCAGCCGGGGACTAGCGGGTAGCTTTAGCACAGATACGCAGTATTTT CASSRGLAGSFSTDTQYF
. . TRBJ1-5 TRBV30 TGTGCCTGGAGTGTGGGCGGGAATCTACCCCAGCATTTT CAWSVGGNLPQHF
. TRBD1 TRBJ1-6 TRBV6-5 TGTGCCAGCAGCACCTCGACAGGGCCCTACCACTTT CASSTSTGPYHF
. . TRBJ2-7 TRBV11-3 TGTGCCAGCAGCATACAGGGCTACGAGCAGTACTTC CASSIQGYEQYF
. TRBD1 TRBJ2-7 TRBV5-4 TGTGCCAGCAGGTCCGGGACAGGGGGCTACGAGCAGTACTTC CASRSGTGGYEQYF